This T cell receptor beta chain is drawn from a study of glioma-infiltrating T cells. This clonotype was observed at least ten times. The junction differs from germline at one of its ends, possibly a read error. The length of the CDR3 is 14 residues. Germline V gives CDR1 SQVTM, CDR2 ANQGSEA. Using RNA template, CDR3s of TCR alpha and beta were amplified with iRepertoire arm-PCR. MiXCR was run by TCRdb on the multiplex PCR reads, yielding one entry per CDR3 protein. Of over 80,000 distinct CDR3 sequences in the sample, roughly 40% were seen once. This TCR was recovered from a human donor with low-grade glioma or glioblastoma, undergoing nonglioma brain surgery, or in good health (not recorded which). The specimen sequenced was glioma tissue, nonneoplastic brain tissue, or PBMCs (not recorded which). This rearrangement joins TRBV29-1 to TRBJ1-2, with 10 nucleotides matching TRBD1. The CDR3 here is CSVEDRGPTYGYTF. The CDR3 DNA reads TGCAGCGTAGAAGACAGGGGGCCGACTTATGGCTACACCTTC.